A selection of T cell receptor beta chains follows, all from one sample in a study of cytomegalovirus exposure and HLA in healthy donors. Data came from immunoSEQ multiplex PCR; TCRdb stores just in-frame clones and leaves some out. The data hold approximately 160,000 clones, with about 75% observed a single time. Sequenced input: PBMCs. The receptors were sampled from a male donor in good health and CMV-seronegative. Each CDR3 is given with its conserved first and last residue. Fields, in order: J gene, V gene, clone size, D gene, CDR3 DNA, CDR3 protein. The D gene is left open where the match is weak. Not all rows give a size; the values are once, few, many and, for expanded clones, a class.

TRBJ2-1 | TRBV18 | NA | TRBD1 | TGTGCCAGCTCACCACCAGGGACAGTCAGCGAGCAGTTCTTC | CASSPPGTVSEQFF
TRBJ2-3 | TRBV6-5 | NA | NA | TGTGCCAGCAGTTTTGCGGATACAGATACGCAGTATTTT | CASSFADTDTQYF
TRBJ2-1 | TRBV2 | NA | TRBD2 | TGTGCCATACCTTTCGGACTAGCGGGAGCTCCTGAGCAGTTCTTC | CAIPFGLAGAPEQFF
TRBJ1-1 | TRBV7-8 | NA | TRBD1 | TGTGCCAGCAGCTTGGGAACTAGGGGGCAGAACACTGAAGCTTTCTTT | CASSLGTRGQNTEAFF
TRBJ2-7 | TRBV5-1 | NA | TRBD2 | TGCGCCAGCAGCCTGGGACTACTTTCCTACGAGCAGTACTTC | CASSLGLLSYEQYF
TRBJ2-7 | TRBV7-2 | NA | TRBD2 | TGTGCCAGCAGCTTCGTCAGTACTAGCGAGCAGCACTTC | CASSFVSTSEQHF
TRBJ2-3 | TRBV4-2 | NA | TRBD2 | TGTGCCAGCAGCCTCGGTAGCGGGGGGGCCACAGATACGCAGTATTTT | CASSLGSGGATDTQYF
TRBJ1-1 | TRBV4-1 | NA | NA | TGCGCCAGCAGCCAAGAAGGAGGGAGTTTGAACACTGAAGCTTTCTTT | CASSQEGGSLNTEAFF
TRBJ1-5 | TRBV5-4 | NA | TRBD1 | TGTGCCAGCAGCCCCGGGACAGGGGGGAATCAGCCCCAGCATTTT | CASSPGTGGNQPQHF
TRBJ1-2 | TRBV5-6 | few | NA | TGTGCCAGCAGCTTGGGGGGCAGTATCTATGGCTACACCTTC | CASSLGGSIYGYTF
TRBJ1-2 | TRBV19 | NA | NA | TGTGCCAGTAGTCCTATTGCCAGGGGCTACTATGGCTACACCTTC | CASSPIARGYYGYTF